The clone carrying this T cell receptor beta chain was seen ten or more times. This CDR3 is 13 amino acids long. The V gene lost 2 bases and the J gene lost 5 bases, with 9 bases spanning the gap. Germline CDR1 SGHTA, CDR2 FQGNSA. Molecular barcoding with unique molecular identifiers was used for the TCRbeta library. TCRdb re-analysed the PCR reads in MiXCR, keeping a single row per CDR3 protein. The sample comprises 500,000 to 600,000 distinct CDR3 sequences, 15% to 20% of which are singletons, and approximately 3% rests with the top ten. These data come from a study of T-cell reconstitution after alpha-beta-depleted transplantation in children.

Source: PBMCs from the stem cell graft donor, taken from the stem cell graft. The clonotype comes from a human donor who donated a stem cell graft to a child with acute lymphoblastic leukemia. The chain links TRBV7-2 to TRBJ1-2, with TRBD1 as a possible D gene (6 bases). The CDR3: CASSLLQGYGYTF. CDR3 sequence (DNA): TGTGCCAGCAGCTTACTGCAGGGGTATGGCTACACCTTC.